This T cell receptor beta chain derives from a study of regulatory T cells in long-lasting Graves disease. Findings of the study overall: With persistent disease, TRBV28, TRBJ1-2 and TRBJ2-5 were the favored segments.

Trimming shortened V by 7 bases and J by 6 bases, and 22 bases separated the two germline ends. This CDR3 comprises 15 residues. Time point reported: newly diagnosed GD, antithyroid drugs for less than 3 months. Construction of the TCR library relied on RNA isolated from PBMCs. This clonotype was observed at least ten times. The antigen remains unidentified. Sequencing libraries for TCR beta were prepared with iRepertoire HTBI primers and Arm-PCR of CDR3 regions. One entry per CDR3 protein, called by TCRdb with MiXCR from the multiplex PCR reads. The sample gives about 440,000 distinct CDR3 sequences, 16% of which show up once; about 25% is in the top ten. This same sample was also part of a study on T cells in Graves' hyperthyroidism and ophthalmopathy. That work adds: During a first-round RT-PCR of the TCR CDR3, the HTBI primer set was used.

The chain employs TRBV12-3 or TRBV12-4 and TRBJ2-7; D is perhaps TRBD2 (5 bases). The TCR was taken from a young woman with Graves disease. The starting material was peripheral blood mononuclear cells (PBMCs), obtained at new diagnosis, from a patient treated with antithyroid drugs. CDR3 loop: CASTPEGDLKSEQYF. For the CDR3, the DNA is TGTGCCAGCACCCCTGAGGGCGACCTAAAGTCCGAGCAGTACTTC.